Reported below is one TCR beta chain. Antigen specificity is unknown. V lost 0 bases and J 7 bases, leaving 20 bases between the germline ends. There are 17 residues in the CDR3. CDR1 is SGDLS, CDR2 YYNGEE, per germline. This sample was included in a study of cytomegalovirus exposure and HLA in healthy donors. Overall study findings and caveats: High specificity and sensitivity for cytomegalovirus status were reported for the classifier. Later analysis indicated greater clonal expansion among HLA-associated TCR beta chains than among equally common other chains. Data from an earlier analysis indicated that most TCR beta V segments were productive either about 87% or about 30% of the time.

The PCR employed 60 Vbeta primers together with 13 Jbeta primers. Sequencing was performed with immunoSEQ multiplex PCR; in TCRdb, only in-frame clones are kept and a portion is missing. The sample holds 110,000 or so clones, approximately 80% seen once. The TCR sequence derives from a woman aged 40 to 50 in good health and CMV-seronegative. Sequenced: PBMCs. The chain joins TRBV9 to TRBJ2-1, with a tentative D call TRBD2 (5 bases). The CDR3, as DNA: TGTGCCAGCAGCGTAGGGGAGATGGCAGCGATCGGGAATGAGCAGTTCTTC. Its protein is CASSVGEMAAIGNEQFF.